The rows below give T cell receptor beta chains drawn from one sample of a study of cytomegalovirus exposure and HLA in healthy donors. Only in-frame clones appear in the TCRdb table, and some are missing; sequencing was by immunoSEQ multiplex PCR. The data show more than 95,000 clones, around 64% seen once. Specimen: PBMCs. These TCRs come from a man aged 60 to 75 in good health and CMV-seronegative. Both conserved end residues are part of each CDR3. The D gene is left open where the match is weak. Rows may omit the clone size; those that give it use once, few, many or a size class.

abundance	j_gene	d_gene	v_gene	CDR3nt	CDR3aa
-	TRBJ2-7	-	TRBV19	TGTGCCAGTAGTATAAGCGGGGCCAGGGGATCCCACGGCTACGAGCAGTACTTC	CASSISGARGSHGYEQYF
-	TRBJ2-7	TRBD1	TRBV7-2	TGTGCCAGCAGCACATGGACAGGGGATGTATACGAGCAGTACTTC	CASSTWTGDVYEQYF
-	TRBJ1-1	TRBD1	TRBV2	TGTGCCAGCAGGGGACAGTTGAACACTGAAGCTTTCTTT	CASRGQLNTEAFF
few	TRBJ1-2	TRBD1	TRBV29-1	TGCAGCGCTAACCGGGACAGTAATAACTATGGCTACACCTTC	CSANRDSNNYGYTF
-	TRBJ2-3	TRBD2	TRBV6-4	TGTGCCAGCAGTGCCGGGGGGGCGTCAGATACGCAGTATTTT	CASSAGGASDTQYF
-	TRBJ2-5	-	TRBV7-3	TGTGCCAGCAGCTTATCAGGGGTTCGTCAGGAGACCCAGTACTTC	CASSLSGVRQETQYF
-	TRBJ1-5	-	TRBV5-1	TGCGCCAGCAGCTTGGCCGGTCCCGGAGGTAATCAGCCCCAGCATTTT	CASSLAGPGGNQPQHF
-	TRBJ1-3	-	TRBV7-8	TGTGCCAGCAGCTTAAGGGCAGGGAAAGTTGGAAACACCATATATTTT	CASSLRAGKVGNTIYF
-	TRBJ1-2	-	TRBV25-1	TGTGCCAGCACCACCCAGAACTATGGCTACACCTTC	CASTTQNYGYTF
-	TRBJ1-5	-	TRBV5-1	TGCGCCAGCAGCCCTATGAGCAATCAGCCCCAGCATTTT	CASSPMSNQPQHF
-	TRBJ2-5	-	TRBV15	TGTGCCACCAGCAGAGATATGGCAGGTTACCAAGAGACCCAGTACTTC	CATSRDMAGYQETQYF
few	TRBJ2-1	-	TRBV29-1	TGCAGCGTTGTACCAAGGACAAGGATTTACAATGAGCAGTTCTTC	CSVVPRTRIYNEQFF
-	TRBJ2-6	-	TRBV5-1	TGCGCCAGCAGCTCTGACACCGATCCATGGGCCAACGTCCTGACTTTC	CASSSDTDPWANVLTF
once	TRBJ1-3	-	TRBV2	TGTGCCAGCAAGGCAGGCATGAGCTCTGGAAACACCATATATTTT	CASKAGMSSGNTIYF
many	TRBJ2-2	-	TRBV5-4	TGTGCCAGCAGCTTTGACCCGGGGACCGGGGAGCTGTTTTTT	CASSFDPGTGELFF
-	TRBJ2-2	-	TRBV2	TGTGCCAGCAAAGAACAGGCTACGAACACCGGGGAGCTGTTTTTT	CASKEQATNTGELFF
few	TRBJ2-5	-	TRBV5-4	TGTGCCAGCACAAAGACAAACAGGGACCATGAGACCCAGTACTTC	CASTKTNRDHETQYF
few	TRBJ2-1	TRBD2	TRBV5-4	TGTGCCAGCAGCGGCGGGGGGAGAACCTCCTACAATGAGCAGTTCTTC	CASSGGGRTSYNEQFF
-	TRBJ1-1	-	TRBV6-5	TGTGCCAGCAGTTACTCGAGACAGCGGAACACTGAAGCTTTCTTT	CASSYSRQRNTEAFF
-	TRBJ1-4	-	TRBV7-9	TGTGCCAGCAGCTTACGACAAGTTAATGAAAAACTGTTTTTT	CASSLRQVNEKLFF
-	TRBJ1-5	TRBD1	TRBV6-1	TGTGCCAGCAGGACAGGGGATGGAAATCAGCCCCAGCATTTT	CASRTGDGNQPQHF
-	TRBJ1-6	-	TRBV6-5	TGTGCCAGCAGTTACAGAACAGCTAATAATAATTCACCCCTCCACTTT	CASSYRTANNNSPLHF
-	TRBJ1-3	-	TRBV6-1	TGTGCCAACAACGCGGAAAACTCTGGAAACACCATATATTTT	CANNAENSGNTIYF
-	TRBJ1-1	-	TRBV4-1	TGCGCCAGCAGCCAAGTTGGGGCAGGGTTTGCTGAAGCTTTCTTT	CASSQVGAGFAEAFF
once	TRBJ2-1	TRBD2	TRBV30	TGTGCCTGGAGTGTACTAATCGGCGGGAGCCCCAATGAGCAGTTCTTC	CAWSVLIGGSPNEQFF
few	TRBJ1-1	TRBD1	TRBV6-1	TGTGCCAGCATTTTCTTGGGACAGGGATCTCGCTTCTTT	CASIFLGQGSRFF
-	TRBJ1-5	TRBD1	TRBV10-3	TGTGCCACCACGCCGGGACAGGGTGTTGGTCAGCCCCAGCATTTT	CATTPGQGVGQPQHF
-	TRBJ1-4	TRBD1	TRBV5-1	TGCGCCAGCAACCTTAAGGGGGCTCCTAATGAAAAACTGTTTTTT	CASNLKGAPNEKLFF
-	TRBJ2-5	TRBD2	TRBV9	TGTGCCAGCAGCGAGACAGGGCGGGAGGGCCTTGAGACCCAGTACTTC	CASSETGREGLETQYF
-	TRBJ2-1	TRBD1	TRBV4-1	TGCGCCAGCAGCCCCCGAACAGGGGGTAATGAGCAGTTCTTC	CASSPRTGGNEQFF
-	TRBJ1-2	-	TRBV5-1	TGCGCCAGCAGCATAGGGGACACGGGGGGCTGGAGCTACACCTTC	CASSIGDTGGWSYTF
-	TRBJ1-2	-	TRBV6-5	TGTGCCAGCAGTTACACCGGGACACTTGGCTACACCTTC	CASSYTGTLGYTF
-	TRBJ2-7	-	TRBV5-1	TGCGCCAGCAGCTCGGTTGTGGGGGCGCGTCCCGAGCAGTACTTC	CASSSVVGARPEQYF
-	TRBJ2-1	TRBD2	TRBV9	TGTGCCAGCAGTGTGAGCGGGGGCACGAACTCGGGGAGTGAGCAGTTCTTC	CASSVSGGTNSGSEQFF
-	TRBJ1-2	-	TRBV11-2	TGTGCCAGCAGCTTAGAAGCCCGCGGCCACGCGGGGGGCTACACCTTC	CASSLEARGHAGGYTF
few	TRBJ2-7	-	TRBV5-4	TGTGCCAGCAGCCATCTCCTTGAGGGAAACTACGAGCAGTACTTC	CASSHLLEGNYEQYF
-	TRBJ2-3	TRBD2	TRBV5-1	TGCGCCAGCAGCCTTGGGCCCCGGACTAGCGGGGGTAGCACAGGTACGCAGTATTTT	CASSLGPRTSGGSTGTQYF
few	TRBJ1-1	TRBD1	TRBV4-1	TGCGCCAGCAGCCACACCCCGGGACAGGGGAACACTGAAGCTTTCTTT	CASSHTPGQGNTEAFF
-	TRBJ2-3	TRBD1	TRBV5-1	TGCGCCAGCAGGACAGGGGGCGCGGCAGATACGCAGTATTTT	CASRTGGAADTQYF
-	TRBJ2-5	TRBD2	TRBV5-1	TGCGCCAGCAGCATCGCTAGCGGGTGGCAAGAGACCCAGTACTTC	CASSIASGWQETQYF
-	TRBJ2-4	-	TRBV28	TGTGCCAGCAGCCCTGGACAGCCCGGAGCCAAAAACATTCAGTACTTC	CASSPGQPGAKNIQYF
-	TRBJ2-3	TRBD2	TRBV6-5	TGTGCCAGCAGTTACGTGGGACTAGCGAGCACAGATACGCAGTATTTT	CASSYVGLASTDTQYF
-	TRBJ1-5	-	TRBV6-5	TGTGCCAGCAGTGCCTCGGTTGTCAATCAGCCCCAGCATTTT	CASSASVVNQPQHF
-	TRBJ1-2	TRBD1	TRBV5-1	TGCGCCAGCAGCTTGTCCAGGGGGGCCTATGGCTACACCTTC	CASSLSRGAYGYTF
-	TRBJ1-5	TRBD1	TRBV5-3	TGTGCCAGAAGCGGCAACAGGGGGAAGGAGTGCAATCAGCCCCAGCATTTT	CARSGNRGKECNQPQHF
-	TRBJ2-1	-	TRBV6-1	TGTGCCAGCAGTGAATCTGGAAGGGGATACAATGAGCAGTTCTTC	CASSESGRGYNEQFF
-	TRBJ1-4	-	TRBV7-9	TGTGCCAGCAGCTTACCCACAGACCGTGCAACTAATGAAAAACTGTTTTTT	CASSLPTDRATNEKLFF
-	TRBJ1-5	-	TRBV19	TGTGCCAGTTCCCGAGAGAGCAATCAGCCCCAGCATTTT	CASSRESNQPQHF
few	TRBJ1-3	-	TRBV28	TGTGCCAGCAGTATACAGGGATCTGGAAACACCATATATTTT	CASSIQGSGNTIYF
once	TRBJ2-2	-	TRBV13	TGTGCCAGCAGCTCCATCACCGGGGAGCTGTTTTTT	CASSSITGELFF
few	TRBJ2-1	-	TRBV7-6	TGTGCCAGCAGCGGGTGGGGACAATACAATGAGCAGTTCTTC	CASSGWGQYNEQFF
few	TRBJ1-2	TRBD1	TRBV7-3	TGTGCCAGCAGCTTAACCGGACGACAGGGAGATGGCTACACCTTC	CASSLTGRQGDGYTF
-	TRBJ2-7	TRBD1	TRBV2	TGTGCCAGTCGGACAGGGGAATCCTACGAGCAGTACTTC	CASRTGESYEQYF
-	TRBJ2-7	TRBD1	TRBV7-9	TGTGCCAGCGGCCGGGACAGGGGAGGCGAGCAGTACTTC	CASGRDRGGEQYF
-	TRBJ1-1	TRBD1	TRBV6-1	TGTGCCAGCAGTGCGGGACAGGGTCTCAGTAGGACTGAAGCTTTCTTT	CASSAGQGLSRTEAFF
-	TRBJ2-1	-	TRBV11-3	TGTGCCAGCAGCACTGCAGGGGGGAAAAACTCCTACAATGAGCAGTTCTTC	CASSTAGGKNSYNEQFF
-	TRBJ2-6	-	TRBV6-5	TGTGCCAGCAGTCTGGGGGCCAACGTCCTGACTTTC	CASSLGANVLTF
-	TRBJ2-5	-	TRBV18	TGTGCCAGCTCAGCGGCAGAGACCCAGTACTTC	CASSAAETQYF